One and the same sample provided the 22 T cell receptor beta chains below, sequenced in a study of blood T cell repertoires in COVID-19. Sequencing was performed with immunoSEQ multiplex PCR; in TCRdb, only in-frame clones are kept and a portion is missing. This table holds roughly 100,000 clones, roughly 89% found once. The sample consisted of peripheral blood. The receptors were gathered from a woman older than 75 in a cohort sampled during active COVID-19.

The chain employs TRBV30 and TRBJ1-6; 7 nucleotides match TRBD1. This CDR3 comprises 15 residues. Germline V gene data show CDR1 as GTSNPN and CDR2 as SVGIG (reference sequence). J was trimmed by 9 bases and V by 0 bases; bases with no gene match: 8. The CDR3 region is CAWSVPGQLTSPLHF. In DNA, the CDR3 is TGTGCCTGGAGTGTACCGGGACAGTTAACTTCACCCCTCCACTTT.

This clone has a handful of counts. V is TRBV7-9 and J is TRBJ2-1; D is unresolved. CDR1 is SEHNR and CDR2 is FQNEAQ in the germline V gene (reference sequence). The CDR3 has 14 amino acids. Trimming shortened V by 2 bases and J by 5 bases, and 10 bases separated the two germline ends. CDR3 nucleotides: TGTGCCAGCAGCTTAAATCCGGTGAACAATGAGCAGTTCTTC. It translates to CASSLNPVNNEQFF.

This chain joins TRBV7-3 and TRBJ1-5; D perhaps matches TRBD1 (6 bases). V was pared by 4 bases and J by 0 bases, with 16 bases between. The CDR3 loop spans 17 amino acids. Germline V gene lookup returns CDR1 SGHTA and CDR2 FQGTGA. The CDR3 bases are TGTGCCAGCAGCTGGGACAACGGTTTCTATAGCAATCAGCCCCAGCATTTT. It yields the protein CASSWDNGFYSNQPQHF. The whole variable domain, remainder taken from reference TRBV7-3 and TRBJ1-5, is GAGVSQTPSNKVTEKGKYVELRCDPISGHTALYWYRQSLGQGPEFLIYFQGTGAADDSGLPNDRFFAVRPEGSVSTLKIQRTERGDSAVYLCASSWDNGFYSNQPQHFGDGTRLSIL.

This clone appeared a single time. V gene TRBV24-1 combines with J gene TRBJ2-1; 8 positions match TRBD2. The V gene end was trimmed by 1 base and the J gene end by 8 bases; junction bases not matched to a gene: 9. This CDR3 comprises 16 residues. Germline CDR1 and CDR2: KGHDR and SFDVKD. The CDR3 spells CATSDFTGRAIHEQFF. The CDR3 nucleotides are TGTGCCACCAGTGATTTTACCGGGAGGGCCATCCATGAGCAGTTCTTC.

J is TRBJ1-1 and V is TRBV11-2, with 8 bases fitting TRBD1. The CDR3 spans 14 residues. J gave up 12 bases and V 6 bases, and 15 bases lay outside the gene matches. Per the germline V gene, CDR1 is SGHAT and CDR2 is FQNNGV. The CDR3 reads CASRPGQGAPRTFF. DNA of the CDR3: TGTGCCAGCAGACCCGGACAGGGAGCCCCGAGAACTTTCTTT.

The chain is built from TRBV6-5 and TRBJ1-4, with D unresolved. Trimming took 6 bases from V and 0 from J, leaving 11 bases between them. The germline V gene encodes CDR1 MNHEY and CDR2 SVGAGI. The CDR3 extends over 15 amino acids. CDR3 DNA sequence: TGTGCCAGCAGCCCCATTCGGGCAACTAATGAAAAACTGTTTTTT. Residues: CASSPIRATNEKLFF.

Here the CDR3 DNA reads TGTGCCAGCAGTTATTACTCTGGGGCCAACGTCCTGACTTTC. Residues: CASSYYSGANVLTF. V gene TRBV28 combines with J gene TRBJ2-6, with D hard to call. Germline CDR1 and CDR2: MDHEN and SYDVKM. The CDR3 is made up of 14 amino acids. V lost 4 bases and J lost 0, with 4 bases in between.

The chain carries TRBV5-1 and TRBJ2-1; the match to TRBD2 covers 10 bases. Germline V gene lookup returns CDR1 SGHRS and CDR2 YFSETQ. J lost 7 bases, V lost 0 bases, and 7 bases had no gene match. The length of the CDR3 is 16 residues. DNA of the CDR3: TGCGCCAGCAGCTTGGTGGGCCTAGCGGGAGTAAATGAGCAGTTCTTC. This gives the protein CASSLVGLAGVNEQFF.

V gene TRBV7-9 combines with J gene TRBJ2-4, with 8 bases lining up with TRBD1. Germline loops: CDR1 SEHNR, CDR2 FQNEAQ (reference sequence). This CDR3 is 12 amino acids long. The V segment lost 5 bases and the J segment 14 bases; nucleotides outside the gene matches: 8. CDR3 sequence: CASSTDRGKEYF. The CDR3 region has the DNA TGTGCCAGCAGCACAGACAGGGGAAAAGAGTACTTC. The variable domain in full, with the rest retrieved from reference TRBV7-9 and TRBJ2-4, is DTGVSQNPRHKITKRGQNVTFRCDPISEHNRLYWYRQTLGQGPEFLTYFQNEAQLEKSRLLSDRFSAERPKGSFSTLEIQRTEQGDSAMYLCASSTDRGKEYFGAGTRLSVL.

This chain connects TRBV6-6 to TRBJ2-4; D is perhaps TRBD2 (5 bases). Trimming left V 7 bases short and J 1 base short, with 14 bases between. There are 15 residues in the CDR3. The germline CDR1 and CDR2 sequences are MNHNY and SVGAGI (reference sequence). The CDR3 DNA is TGTGCCAGCACCTCTACGGGATGGGCCAAAAACATTCAGTACTTC. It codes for CASTSTGWAKNIQYF.

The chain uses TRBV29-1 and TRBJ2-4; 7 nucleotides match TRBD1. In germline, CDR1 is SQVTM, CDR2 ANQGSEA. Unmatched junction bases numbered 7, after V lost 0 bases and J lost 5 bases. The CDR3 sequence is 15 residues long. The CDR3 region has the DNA TGCAGCGTTGAAGATCTTACACAGGGGCAAAACATTCAGTACTTC. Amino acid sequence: CSVEDLTQGQNIQYF. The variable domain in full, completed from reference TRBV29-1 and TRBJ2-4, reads SAVISQKPSRDICQRGTSLTIQCQVDSQVTMMFWYRQQPGQSLTLIATANQGSEATYESGFVIDKFPISRPNLTFSTLTVSNMSPEDSSIYLCSVEDLTQGQNIQYFGAGTRLSVL.

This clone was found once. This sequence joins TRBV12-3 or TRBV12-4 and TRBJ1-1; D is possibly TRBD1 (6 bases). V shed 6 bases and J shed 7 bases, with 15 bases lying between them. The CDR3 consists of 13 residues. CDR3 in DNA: TGTGCCAGCAGCACGTGGGAGGGGGTTGAAGCTTTCTTT. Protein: CASSTWEGVEAFF.

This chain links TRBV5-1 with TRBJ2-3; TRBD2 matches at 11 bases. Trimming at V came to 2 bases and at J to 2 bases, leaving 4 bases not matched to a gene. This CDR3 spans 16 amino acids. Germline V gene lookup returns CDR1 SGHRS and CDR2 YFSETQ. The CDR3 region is CASSFLAGGDTDTQYF. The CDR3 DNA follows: TGCGCCAGCAGCTTCCTAGCGGGGGGTGACACAGATACGCAGTATTTT.

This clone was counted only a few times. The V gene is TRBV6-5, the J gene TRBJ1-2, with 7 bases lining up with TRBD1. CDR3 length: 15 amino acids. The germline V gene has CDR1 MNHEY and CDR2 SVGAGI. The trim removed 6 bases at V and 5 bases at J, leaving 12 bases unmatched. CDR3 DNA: TGTGCCAGCAGGGATCTAGGACAGGAGCCGTATGGCTACACCTTC. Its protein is CASRDLGQEPYGYTF.

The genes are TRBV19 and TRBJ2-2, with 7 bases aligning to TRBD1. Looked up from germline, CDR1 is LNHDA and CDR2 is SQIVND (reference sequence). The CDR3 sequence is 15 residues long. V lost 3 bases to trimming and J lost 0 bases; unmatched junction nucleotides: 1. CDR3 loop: CASSMGQTNTGELFF. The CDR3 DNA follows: TGTGCCAGTAGTATGGGACAGACGAACACCGGGGAGCTGTTTTTT.

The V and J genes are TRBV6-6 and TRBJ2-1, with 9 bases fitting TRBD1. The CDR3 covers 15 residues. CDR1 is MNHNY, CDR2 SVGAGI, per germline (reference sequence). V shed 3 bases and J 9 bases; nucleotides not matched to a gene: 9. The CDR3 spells CASSYLDRGGGEQFF. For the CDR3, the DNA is TGTGCCAGCAGTTATCTGGACAGGGGAGGGGGTGAGCAGTTCTTC.

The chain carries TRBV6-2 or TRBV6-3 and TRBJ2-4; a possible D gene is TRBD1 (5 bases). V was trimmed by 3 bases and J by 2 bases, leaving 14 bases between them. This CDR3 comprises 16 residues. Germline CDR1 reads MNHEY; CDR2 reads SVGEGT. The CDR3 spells CASSYLQGTPKNIQYF. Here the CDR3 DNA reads TGTGCCAGCAGTTATCTCCAGGGAACTCCCAAAAACATTCAGTACTTC.

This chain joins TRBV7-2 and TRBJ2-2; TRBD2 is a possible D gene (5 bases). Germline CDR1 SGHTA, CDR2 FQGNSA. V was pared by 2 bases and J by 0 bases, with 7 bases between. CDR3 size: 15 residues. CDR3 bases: TGTGCCAGCAGCTTAAGCGGAGCGAACACCGGGGAGCTGTTTTTT. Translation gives CASSLSGANTGELFF.

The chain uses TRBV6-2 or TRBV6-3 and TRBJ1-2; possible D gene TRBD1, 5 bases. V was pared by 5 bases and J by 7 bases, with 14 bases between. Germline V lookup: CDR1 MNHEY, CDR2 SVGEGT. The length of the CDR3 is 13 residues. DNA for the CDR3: TGTGCCAGCAGTCGCGACAGTTCGGGTGGCTACACCTTC. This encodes CASSRDSSGGYTF.

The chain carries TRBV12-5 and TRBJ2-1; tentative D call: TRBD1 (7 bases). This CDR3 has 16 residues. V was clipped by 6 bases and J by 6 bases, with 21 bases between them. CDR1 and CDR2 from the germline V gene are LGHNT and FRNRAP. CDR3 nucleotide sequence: TGTGCTAGTGGACGACTTTCGGGGGACAGAACCAATGAGCAGTTCTTC. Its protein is CASGRLSGDRTNEQFF.

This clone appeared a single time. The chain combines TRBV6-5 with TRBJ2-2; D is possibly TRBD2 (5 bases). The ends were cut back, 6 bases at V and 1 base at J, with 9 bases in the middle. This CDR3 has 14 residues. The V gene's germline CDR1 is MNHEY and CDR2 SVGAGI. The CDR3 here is CASSKEGNTGELFF. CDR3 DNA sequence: TGTGCCAGCAGCAAAGAGGGGAACACCGGGGAGCTGTTTTTT.

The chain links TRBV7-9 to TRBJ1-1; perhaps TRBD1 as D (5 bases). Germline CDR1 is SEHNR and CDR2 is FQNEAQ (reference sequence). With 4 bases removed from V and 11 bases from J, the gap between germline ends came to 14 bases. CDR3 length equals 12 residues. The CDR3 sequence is CASSSGPRGAFF. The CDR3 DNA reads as TGTGCCAGCAGCTCGGGACCCCGGGGGGCTTTCTTT.